Listed below are T cell receptor beta chains from one sample, sequenced in a study of OX40 agonist ivuxolimab in advanced cancers. Method: immunoSEQ multiplex PCR; TCRdb's copy keeps in-frame clones and lacks some. This table has more than 65,000 clones, 85% to 90% appearing once. Sample: CD4+ or CD8+ T cells sorted from blood, taken in a trial of the OX40 agonist ivuxolimab. The source of these receptors is an adult with an advanced solid tumor such as melanoma, head and neck, liver or kidney cancer. CDR3s include the opening cysteine and the closing phenylalanine or tryptophan. Fields, in order: V gene, J gene, clone size, D gene, CDR3 protein, CDR3 DNA. A D gene is named only where the DNA matches it firmly. The listing skips clone size in some rows; elsewhere it reads once, few, many or a size class.

V: TRBV4-1
J: TRBJ1-1
size: .
D: .
CDR3: CASSQDRSVVRAGAEAFF
DNA: TGCGCCAGCAGCCAAGATAGGTCGGTGGTCAGGGCGGGCGCTGAAGCTTTCTTT

V: TRBV19
J: TRBJ1-2
size: .
D: .
CDR3: CASSISMASLEGYTF
DNA: TGTGCCAGTAGTATATCAATGGCATCTCTTGAGGGCTACACCTTC

V: TRBV7-8
J: TRBJ2-7
size: .
D: .
CDR3: CASSLIWDTAYEQYF
DNA: TGTGCCAGCAGCTTAATTTGGGACACTGCCTACGAGCAGTACTTC

V: TRBV19
J: TRBJ1-4
size: .
D: .
CDR3: CASSIGPTETGPNEKLFF
DNA: TGTGCCAGTAGTATAGGACCAACAGAGACAGGTCCCAATGAAAAACTGTTTTTT

V: TRBV2
J: TRBJ1-5
size: .
D: .
CDR3: CASSDQGIQPQHF
DNA: TGTGCCAGCAGTGACCAGGGAATTCAGCCCCAGCATTTT

V: TRBV5-1
J: TRBJ2-2
size: .
D: .
CDR3: CASSVQDPNTGELFF
DNA: TGCGCCAGCAGCGTGCAGGACCCGAACACCGGGGAGCTGTTTTTT

V: TRBV30
J: TRBJ2-5
size: .
D: TRBD2
CDR3: CAWLPTLAGKETQYF
DNA: TGTGCCTGGTTGCCAACACTAGCGGGGAAGGAGACCCAGTACTTC

V: TRBV5-1
J: TRBJ2-1
size: .
D: .
CDR3: CASSLGQPNEQFF
DNA: TGCGCCAGCAGCTTGGGTCAGCCCAATGAGCAGTTCTTC

V: TRBV19
J: TRBJ1-1
size: .
D: TRBD1
CDR3: CASLDRVGSTEAFF
DNA: TGTGCCAGCCTGGACAGGGTTGGCAGCACTGAAGCTTTCTTT

V: TRBV2
J: TRBJ1-2
size: .
D: .
CDR3: CAYGGGYTF
DNA: TGTGCCTACGGGGGTGGCTACACCTTC

V: TRBV15
J: TRBJ1-1
size: once
D: .
CDR3: CATSIKEMNTEAFF
DNA: TGTGCCACCAGTATAAAGGAGATGAACACTGAAGCTTTCTTT

V: TRBV18
J: TRBJ1-2
size: .
D: .
CDR3: CASSPGRGTNYGYTF
DNA: TGTGCCAGCTCACCCGGTAGGGGTACTAACTATGGCTACACCTTC

V: TRBV7-2
J: TRBJ1-2
size: .
D: TRBD1
CDR3: CASSAGQNYGYTF
DNA: TGTGCCAGCAGCGCGGGACAGAACTATGGCTACACCTTC

V: TRBV11-3
J: TRBJ1-6
size: .
D: .
CDR3: CASSFQGFNSPLHF
DNA: TGTGCCAGCAGCTTTCAGGGTTTTAATTCACCCCTCCACTTT

V: TRBV10-3
J: TRBJ1-1
size: once
D: .
CDR3: CAIRPQWREQNTEAFF
DNA: TGTGCCATCAGGCCCCAGTGGCGGGAACAGAACACTGAAGCTTTCTTT

V: TRBV20-1
J: TRBJ2-3
size: .
D: .
CDR3: CSARETDTQYF
DNA: TGCAGTGCTAGAGAAACAGATACGCAGTATTTT

V: TRBV5-4
J: TRBJ1-1
size: .
D: TRBD1
CDR3: CAVQHGTASNTEAFF
DNA: TGTGCCGTACAACACGGGACAGCGAGTAACACTGAAGCTTTCTTT

V: TRBV10-3
J: TRBJ1-1
size: .
D: .
CDR3: CAISESKDATEAFF
DNA: TGTGCCATCAGTGAGTCGAAGGATGCGACTGAAGCTTTCTTT

V: TRBV7-9
J: TRBJ2-2
size: .
D: .
CDR3: CASSLPGIAHDTGELFF
DNA: TGTGCCAGCAGCTTACCCGGGATAGCCCACGACACCGGGGAGCTGTTTTTT

V: TRBV4-1
J: TRBJ2-3
size: .
D: .
CDR3: CASSQPGRPDTQYF
DNA: TGCGCCAGCAGCCAACCAGGACGCCCAGATACGCAGTATTTT

V: TRBV19
J: TRBJ1-5
size: .
D: .
CDR3: CASSIEGGRQPQHF
DNA: TGTGCCAGTAGTATAGAGGGCGGTCGTCAGCCCCAGCATTTT

V: TRBV28
J: TRBJ2-7
size: .
D: .
CDR3: CASSLSMRGQTPTVQYF
DNA: TGTGCCAGCAGTTTGTCCATGCGGGGCCAAACCCCAACTGTGCAGTACTTC

V: TRBV6-1
J: TRBJ1-1
size: .
D: TRBD1
CDR3: CASSERTGMNTEAFF
DNA: TGTGCCAGCAGTGAGAGGACAGGGATGAACACTGAAGCTTTCTTT

V: TRBV4-3
J: TRBJ1-1
size: .
D: .
CDR3: CASSQVLAGDTEAFF
DNA: TGCGCCAGCAGCCAAGTTCTTGCAGGGGACACTGAAGCTTTCTTT

V: TRBV7-2
J: TRBJ1-1
size: .
D: .
CDR3: CASSLAGVLNTEAFF
DNA: TGTGCCAGCAGCTTAGCGGGGGTGCTGAACACTGAAGCTTTCTTT

V: TRBV27
J: TRBJ2-7
size: .
D: TRBD2
CDR3: CASSLFPGEGYEQYF
DNA: TGTGCCAGCAGTTTATTCCCCGGGGAGGGCTACGAGCAGTACTTC

V: TRBV15
J: TRBJ2-5
size: .
D: .
CDR3: CATSRDRTQYF
DNA: TGTGCCACCAGCAGAGATAGGACCCAGTACTTC

V: TRBV5-1
J: TRBJ1-6
size: .
D: .
CDR3: CASRPSELNNSPLHF
DNA: TGCGCCAGCCGGCCCTCGGAACTTAATAATTCACCCCTCCACTTT

V: TRBV5-1
J: TRBJ2-7
size: .
D: .
CDR3: CASSFFSGAGEQYF
DNA: TGCGCCAGCAGCTTCTTTTCGGGGGCAGGCGAGCAGTACTTC

V: TRBV7-9
J: TRBJ1-4
size: .
D: .
CDR3: CASSLPDSLNEKLFF
DNA: TGTGCCAGCAGCTTGCCGGACAGTCTTAATGAAAAACTGTTTTTT

V: TRBV5-8
J: TRBJ2-5
size: .
D: .
CDR3: CASSGPQGNQETQYF
DNA: TGTGCCAGCAGCGGGCCTCAGGGGAACCAAGAGACCCAGTACTTC

V: TRBV5-6
J: TRBJ1-2
size: .
D: .
CDR3: CASSRSLQGTYGYTF
DNA: TGTGCCAGCAGCCGAAGCCTACAGGGCACCTATGGCTACACCTTC